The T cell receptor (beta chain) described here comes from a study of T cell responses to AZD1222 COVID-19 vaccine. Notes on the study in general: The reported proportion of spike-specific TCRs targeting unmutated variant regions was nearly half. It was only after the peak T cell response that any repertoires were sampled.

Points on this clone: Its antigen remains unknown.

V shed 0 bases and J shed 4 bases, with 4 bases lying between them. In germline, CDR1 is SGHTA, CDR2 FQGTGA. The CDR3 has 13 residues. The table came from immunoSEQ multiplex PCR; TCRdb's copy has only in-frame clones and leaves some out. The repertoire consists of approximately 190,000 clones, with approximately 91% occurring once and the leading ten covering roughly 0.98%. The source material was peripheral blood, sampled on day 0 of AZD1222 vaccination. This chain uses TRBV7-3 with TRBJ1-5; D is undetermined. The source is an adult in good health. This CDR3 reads CASSLTVNQPQHF. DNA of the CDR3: TGTGCCAGCAGCTTAACAGTTAATCAGCCCCAGCATTTT.